A selection of T cell receptor beta chains follows, all from one sample in a study of blood T cell repertoires in COVID-19. The method was immunoSEQ multiplex PCR; TCRdb's version includes in-frame clones alone and lacks a portion of them. Among around 180,000 clones listed, 65% to 90% were seen once. Specimen: peripheral blood. These receptors were collected from a human donor in a cohort sampled during active COVID-19. Both conserved end residues are part of each CDR3. A D gene is named only where the DNA matches it firmly. Rows may omit the clone size; those that give it use once, few, many or a size class.

cdr3_aa: CASSEAPSQPQHF; cdr3_nt: TGTGCCAGCAGTGAAGCCCCCAGTCAGCCCCAGCATTTT; v_call: TRBV6-1; d_call: .; j_call: TRBJ1-5; clone_size: .
cdr3_aa: CATTGGGEQYF; cdr3_nt: TGTGCCACTACGGGGGGGGGCGAGCAGTACTTC; v_call: TRBV6-5; d_call: TRBD2; j_call: TRBJ2-7; clone_size: once
cdr3_aa: CASSLRQGGANVLTF; cdr3_nt: TGTGCCAGCAGCTTGAGGCAGGGAGGGGCCAACGTCCTGACTTTC; v_call: TRBV7-2; d_call: .; j_call: TRBJ2-6; clone_size: .
cdr3_aa: CASSQGVLAGGLTDTQYF; cdr3_nt: TGTGCCAGCAGCCAAGGAGTCCTAGCGGGGGGGCTTACAGATACGCAGTATTTT; v_call: TRBV11-3; d_call: TRBD2; j_call: TRBJ2-3; clone_size: .
cdr3_aa: CASSLRVDRENSGANVLTF; cdr3_nt: TGTGCCAGCAGCTTAAGAGTGGACAGGGAAAATTCTGGGGCCAACGTCCTGACTTTC; v_call: TRBV13; d_call: TRBD1; j_call: TRBJ2-6; clone_size: .
cdr3_aa: CASSLGGWASGRVVHEQFF; cdr3_nt: TGTGCCAGCAGCTTAGGTGGCTGGGCTAGCGGGAGAGTGGTCCATGAGCAGTTCTTC; v_call: TRBV7-2; d_call: TRBD2; j_call: TRBJ2-1; clone_size: .
cdr3_aa: CASSSRDRAGNTIYF; cdr3_nt: TGTGCCAGCAGCTCTAGGGACAGGGCTGGAAACACCATATATTTT; v_call: TRBV7-2; d_call: TRBD1; j_call: TRBJ1-3; clone_size: .
cdr3_aa: CASSEQGSNQPQHF; cdr3_nt: TGTGCCAGCAGTGAGCAGGGGAGCAATCAGCCCCAGCATTTT; v_call: TRBV6-1; d_call: .; j_call: TRBJ1-5; clone_size: .
cdr3_aa: CASSQDLSAGGNYGYTF; cdr3_nt: TGTGCCAGCAGCCAAGATCTGTCGGCAGGGGGAAACTATGGCTACACCTTC; v_call: TRBV4-2; d_call: TRBD1; j_call: TRBJ1-2; clone_size: .
cdr3_aa: CATSGDRANEQYF; cdr3_nt: TGTGCCACCAGTGGGGACAGGGCAAATGAGCAGTACTTC; v_call: TRBV24-1; d_call: TRBD1; j_call: TRBJ2-7; clone_size: .
cdr3_aa: CASLDRGRSTGELFF; cdr3_nt: TGTGCCAGCCTTGACAGGGGGCGCAGTACCGGGGAGCTGTTTTTT; v_call: TRBV19; d_call: TRBD1; j_call: TRBJ2-2; clone_size: once
cdr3_aa: CASSIGSGSYNSPLHF; cdr3_nt: TGTGCCAGTAGTATAGGCAGCGGATCCTATAATTCACCCCTCCACTTT; v_call: TRBV19; d_call: .; j_call: TRBJ1-6; clone_size: .
cdr3_aa: CASSLSGRGGTDTQYF; cdr3_nt: TGTGCCAGCAGCTTAAGTGGTCGGGGGGGCACAGATACGCAGTATTTT; v_call: TRBV7-3; d_call: TRBD2; j_call: TRBJ2-3; clone_size: .
cdr3_aa: CASSVESGTYNEQFF; cdr3_nt: TGTGCCAGCAGCGTAGAGTCCGGGACCTACAATGAGCAGTTCTTC; v_call: TRBV9; d_call: .; j_call: TRBJ2-1; clone_size: .
cdr3_aa: CASSFQTSPVYGYTF; cdr3_nt: TGTGCCAGCAGCTTTCAGACATCCCCAGTCTATGGCTACACCTTC; v_call: TRBV5-5; d_call: .; j_call: TRBJ1-2; clone_size: .
cdr3_aa: CASSANHYEQYF; cdr3_nt: TGTGCCAGCAGCGCGAATCACTACGAGCAGTACTTC; v_call: TRBV12-3/TRBV12-4; d_call: .; j_call: TRBJ2-7; clone_size: .
cdr3_aa: CASSLGTSGGTDTQYF; cdr3_nt: TGTGCCAGCAGCCTCGGGACTAGCGGGGGCACAGATACGCAGTATTTT; v_call: TRBV28; d_call: TRBD2; j_call: TRBJ2-3; clone_size: .
cdr3_aa: CASSLAGLAGFQETQYF; cdr3_nt: TGTGCCAGCAGCTTAGCGGGACTAGCGGGATTCCAAGAGACCCAGTACTTC; v_call: TRBV7-2; d_call: TRBD2; j_call: TRBJ2-5; clone_size: .
cdr3_aa: CASSITAVGYEQYF; cdr3_nt: TGTGCCAGTAGTATCACAGCGGTGGGCTACGAGCAGTACTTC; v_call: TRBV19; d_call: .; j_call: TRBJ2-7; clone_size: .
cdr3_aa: CASSARGQGSNQPQHF; cdr3_nt: TGTGCCAGTAGCGCCCGGGGACAGGGATCGAATCAGCCCCAGCATTTT; v_call: TRBV19; d_call: TRBD1; j_call: TRBJ1-5; clone_size: .
cdr3_aa: CASSYSGVPYEQYF; cdr3_nt: TGTGCCAGCAGTTACTCAGGGGTCCCCTACGAGCAGTACTTC; v_call: TRBV6-5; d_call: .; j_call: TRBJ2-7; clone_size: .
cdr3_aa: CASRGSGSLSYEQYF; cdr3_nt: TGTGCCAGCAGAGGAAGCGGGAGTCTTTCCTACGAGCAGTACTTC; v_call: TRBV3-1/TRBV3-2; d_call: TRBD2; j_call: TRBJ2-7; clone_size: few
cdr3_aa: CASNELTVTQETQYF; cdr3_nt: TGTGCCAGCAACGAACTGACAGTAACTCAAGAGACCCAGTACTTC; v_call: TRBV7-8; d_call: .; j_call: TRBJ2-5; clone_size: .
cdr3_aa: CASSQRTRRRDTEAFF; cdr3_nt: TGTGCCAGCAGCCAAAGAACCAGGCGGCGGGACACTGAAGCTTTCTTT; v_call: TRBV4-2; d_call: .; j_call: TRBJ1-1; clone_size: .
cdr3_aa: CASTQGGPVTAQYF; cdr3_nt: TGTGCCAGTACCCAGGGGGGACCGGTGACGGCCCAGTACTTC; v_call: TRBV19; d_call: .; j_call: TRBJ2-5; clone_size: .
cdr3_aa: CATSRERTGFYEQYF; cdr3_nt: TGTGCCACCAGCAGAGAGAGGACAGGATTCTACGAGCAGTACTTC; v_call: TRBV15; d_call: TRBD1; j_call: TRBJ2-7; clone_size: .
cdr3_aa: CASSVGYGGSYEQYF; cdr3_nt: TGTGCCAGCAGCGTAGGGTACGGGGGCTCCTACGAGCAGTACTTC; v_call: TRBV9; d_call: .; j_call: TRBJ2-7; clone_size: .
cdr3_aa: CASSLRTGEAFF; cdr3_nt: TGTGCCAGTAGCCTAAGGACAGGGGAAGCTTTCTTT; v_call: TRBV19; d_call: TRBD1; j_call: TRBJ1-1; clone_size: once
cdr3_aa: CASSTRTSGKSYEQYF; cdr3_nt: TGTGCCAGTAGTACCAGGACTAGCGGGAAATCCTACGAGCAGTACTTC; v_call: TRBV19; d_call: TRBD2; j_call: TRBJ2-7; clone_size: .